This T cell receptor (beta chain) was sequenced in a study of blood T cell repertoires in COVID-19. Looking at the study overall: T cells, B-cell-depleted T cells, or PBMCs supplied cDNA or gDNA.

Trimming took 5 bases from V and 2 from J; bases not matched to a gene: 6. The CDR3 totals 15 residues. Germline CDR1 and CDR2: SNHLY and FYNNEI. In the original analysis: Reference gene primer amplification gave estimated nucleated cell counts. Produced via immunoSEQ multiplex PCR; TCRdb's table is partial and in-frame only. The V and J calls and clone size come from that table; D and trimming were worked out from the DNA. Altogether some 89,000 clones are present, 70% to 85% being singletons, with the ten largest covering approximately 10%. The TCR was taken from a man between 65 and 85 years old with acute or convalescent COVID-19. Material: peripheral blood. V gene TRBV2 combines with J gene TRBJ1-2; 9 bases map to TRBD1. In DNA form, the CDR3 reads TGTGCCAGCAGTAAGGACAGGGGTGGAAACTATGGCTACACCTTC. Its translation is CASSKDRGGNYGYTF.